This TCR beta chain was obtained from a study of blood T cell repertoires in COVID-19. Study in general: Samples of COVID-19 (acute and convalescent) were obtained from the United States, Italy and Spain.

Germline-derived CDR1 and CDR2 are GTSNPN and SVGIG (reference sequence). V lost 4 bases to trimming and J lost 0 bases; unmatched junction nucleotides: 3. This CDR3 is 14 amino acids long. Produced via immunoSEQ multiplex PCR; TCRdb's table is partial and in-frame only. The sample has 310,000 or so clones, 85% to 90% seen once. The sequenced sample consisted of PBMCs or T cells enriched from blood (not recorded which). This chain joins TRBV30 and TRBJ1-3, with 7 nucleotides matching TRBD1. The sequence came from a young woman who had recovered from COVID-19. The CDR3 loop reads CAWTRGSSGNTIYF. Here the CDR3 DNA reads TGTGCCTGGACCAGGGGGTCCTCTGGAAACACCATATATTTT.